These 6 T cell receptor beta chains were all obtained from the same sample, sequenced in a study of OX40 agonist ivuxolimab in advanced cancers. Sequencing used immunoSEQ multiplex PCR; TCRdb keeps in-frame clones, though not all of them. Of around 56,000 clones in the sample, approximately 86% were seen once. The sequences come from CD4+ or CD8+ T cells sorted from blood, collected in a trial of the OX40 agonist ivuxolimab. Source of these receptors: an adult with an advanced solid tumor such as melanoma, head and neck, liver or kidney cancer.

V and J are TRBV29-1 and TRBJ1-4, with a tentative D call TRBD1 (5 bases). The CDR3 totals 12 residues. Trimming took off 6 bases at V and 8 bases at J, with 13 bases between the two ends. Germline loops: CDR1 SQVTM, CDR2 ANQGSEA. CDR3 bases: TGCAGCGTCGGCAGGGTAGGCGAAAAACTGTTTTTT. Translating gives CSVGRVGEKLFF. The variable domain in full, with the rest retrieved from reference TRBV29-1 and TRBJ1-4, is SAVISQKPSRDICQRGTSLTIQCQVDSQVTMMFWYRQQPGQSLTLIATANQGSEATYESGFVIDKFPISRPNLTFSTLTVSNMSPEDSSIYLCSVGRVGEKLFFGSGTQLSVL.

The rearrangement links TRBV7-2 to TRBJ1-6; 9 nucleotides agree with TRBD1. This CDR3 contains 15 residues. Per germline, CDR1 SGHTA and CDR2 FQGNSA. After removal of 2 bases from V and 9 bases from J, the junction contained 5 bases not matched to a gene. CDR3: CASSLPTGGSSPLHF. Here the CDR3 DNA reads TGTGCCAGCAGCTTACCCACAGGGGGCAGTTCACCCCTCCACTTT.

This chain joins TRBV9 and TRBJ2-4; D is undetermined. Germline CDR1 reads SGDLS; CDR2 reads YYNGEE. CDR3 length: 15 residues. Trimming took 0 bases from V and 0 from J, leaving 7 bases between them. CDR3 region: CASSVDGLAKNIQYF. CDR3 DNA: TGTGCCAGCAGCGTAGACGGTTTAGCCAAAAACATTCAGTACTTC. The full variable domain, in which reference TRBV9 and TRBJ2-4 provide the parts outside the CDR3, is DSGVTQTPKHLITATGQRVTLRCSPRSGDLSVYWYQQSLDQGLQFLIQYYNGEERAKGNILERFSAQQFPDLHSELNLSSLELGDSALYFCASSVDGLAKNIQYFGAGTRLSVL.

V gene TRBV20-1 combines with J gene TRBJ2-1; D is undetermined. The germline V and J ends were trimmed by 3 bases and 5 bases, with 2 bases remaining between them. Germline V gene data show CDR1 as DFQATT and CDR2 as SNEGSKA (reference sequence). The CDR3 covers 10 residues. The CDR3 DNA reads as TGCAGTGCTAGCGACAATGAGCAGTTCTTC. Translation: CSASDNEQFF.

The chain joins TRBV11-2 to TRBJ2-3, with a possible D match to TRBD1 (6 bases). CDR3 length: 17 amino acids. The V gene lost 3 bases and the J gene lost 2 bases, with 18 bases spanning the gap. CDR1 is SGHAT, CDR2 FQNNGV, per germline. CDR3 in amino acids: CASSFLGAGDSTDTQYF. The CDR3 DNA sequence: TGTGCCAGCAGCTTTTTGGGGGCAGGGGATTCCACAGATACGCAGTATTTT.

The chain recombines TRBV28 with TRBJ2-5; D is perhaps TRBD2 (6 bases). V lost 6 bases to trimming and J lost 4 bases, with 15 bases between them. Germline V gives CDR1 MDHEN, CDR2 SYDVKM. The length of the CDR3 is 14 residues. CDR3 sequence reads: CASRTSLGGETQYF. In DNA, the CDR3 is TGTGCCAGCAGAACTAGCCTGGGGGGAGAGACCCAGTACTTC.